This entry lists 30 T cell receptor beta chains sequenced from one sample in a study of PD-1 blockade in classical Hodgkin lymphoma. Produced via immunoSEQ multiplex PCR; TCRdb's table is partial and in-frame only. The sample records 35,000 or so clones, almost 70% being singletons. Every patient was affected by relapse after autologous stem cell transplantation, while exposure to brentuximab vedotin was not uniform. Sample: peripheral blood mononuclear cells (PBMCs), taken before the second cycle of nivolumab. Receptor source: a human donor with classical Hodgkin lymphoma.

CDR3 in amino acids: CASSEVSGAGELFF. In nucleotides, the CDR3 is TGTGCCAGCAGTGAAGTTAGCGGTGCCGGGGAGCTGTTTTTT. The rearrangement links TRBV2 to TRBJ2-2, with a weak D call TRBD2 (6 bases). The V gene lost 1 base and the J gene lost 6 bases, with 9 bases spanning the gap. This CDR3 comprises 14 residues. Per germline, CDR1 SNHLY and CDR2 FYNNEI. The full variable domain, with the rest looked up from reference TRBV2 and TRBJ2-2, is EPEVTQTPSHQVTQMGQEVILRCVPISNHLYFYWYRQILGQKVEFLVSFYNNEISEKSEIFDDQFSVERPDGSNFTLKIRSTKLEDSAMYFCASSEVSGAGELFFGEGSRLTVL.

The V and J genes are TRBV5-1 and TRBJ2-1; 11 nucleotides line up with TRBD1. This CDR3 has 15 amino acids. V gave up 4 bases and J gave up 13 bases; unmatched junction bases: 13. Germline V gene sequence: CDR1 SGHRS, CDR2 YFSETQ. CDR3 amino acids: CASSGGRTGGGPQFF. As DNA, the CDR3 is TGCGCCAGCAGCGGGGGGCGGACAGGGGGCGGCCCTCAGTTCTTC.

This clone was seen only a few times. This CDR3 reads CASSRQGNQPQHF. The CDR3, as DNA: TGTGCCAGCAGTAGACAGGGTAATCAGCCCCAGCATTTT. V is TRBV6-1 and J is TRBJ1-5; 7 bases are shared with TRBD1. CDR1 is MNHNS, CDR2 SASEGT, per germline. This CDR3 is 13 amino acids long. With V trimmed by 5 bases and J by 4 bases, 2 bases remained unmatched.

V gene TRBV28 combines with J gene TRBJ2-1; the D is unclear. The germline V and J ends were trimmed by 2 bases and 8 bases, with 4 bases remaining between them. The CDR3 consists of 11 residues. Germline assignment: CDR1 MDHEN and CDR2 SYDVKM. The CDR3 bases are TGTGCCAGCAGTTTAAGGGATGAGCAGTTCTTC. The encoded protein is CASSLRDEQFF.

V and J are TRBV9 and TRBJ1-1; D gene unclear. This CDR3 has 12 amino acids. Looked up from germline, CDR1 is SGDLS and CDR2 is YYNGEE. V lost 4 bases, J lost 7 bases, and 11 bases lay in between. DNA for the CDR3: TGTGCCAGCAGCCAACCCCCGGGTGAAGCTTTCTTT. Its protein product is CASSQPPGEAFF.

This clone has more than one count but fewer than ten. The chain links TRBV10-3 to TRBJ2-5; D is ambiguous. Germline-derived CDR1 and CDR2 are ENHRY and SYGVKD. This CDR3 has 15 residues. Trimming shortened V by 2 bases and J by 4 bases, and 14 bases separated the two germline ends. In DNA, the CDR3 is TGTGCCATCAGTGAGGTCGGCAGACGACCAGAGACCCAGTACTTC. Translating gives CAISEVGRRPETQYF.

CDR3 sequence reads: CASSSQTSVEQYF. The CDR3 nucleotides read TGTGCCAGCAGCTCGCAGACATCCGTCGAGCAGTACTTC. The chain recombines TRBV7-2 with TRBJ2-7, with D uncertain. The germline V and J ends were trimmed by 4 bases and 6 bases, with 13 bases remaining between them. Germline CDR1 and CDR2: SGHTA and FQGNSA. The CDR3 runs to 13 residues. Supplemented by reference TRBV7-2 and TRBJ2-7, the full variable domain reads GAGVSQSPSNKVTEKGKDVELRCDPISGHTALYWYRQSLGQGLEFLIYFQGNSAPDKSGLPSDRFSAERTGGSVSTLTIQRTQQEDSAVYLCASSSQTSVEQYFGPGTRLTVT.

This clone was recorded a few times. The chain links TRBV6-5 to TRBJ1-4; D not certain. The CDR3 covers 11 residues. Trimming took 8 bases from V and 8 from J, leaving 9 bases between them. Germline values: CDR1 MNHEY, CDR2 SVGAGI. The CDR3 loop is CASGSGEKLFF. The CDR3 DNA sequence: TGTGCCAGCGGCAGTGGGGAAAAACTGTTTTTT.

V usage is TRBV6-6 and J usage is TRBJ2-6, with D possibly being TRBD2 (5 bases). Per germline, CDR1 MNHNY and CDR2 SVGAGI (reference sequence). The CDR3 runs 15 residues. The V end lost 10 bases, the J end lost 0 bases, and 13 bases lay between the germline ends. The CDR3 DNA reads TGTGCCACCCTCGACTATCTCTCTGGGGCCAACGTCCTGACTTTC. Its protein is CATLDYLSGANVLTF.

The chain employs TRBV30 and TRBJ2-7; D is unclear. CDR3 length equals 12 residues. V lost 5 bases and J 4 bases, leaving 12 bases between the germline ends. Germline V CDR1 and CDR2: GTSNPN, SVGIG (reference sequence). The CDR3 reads CAWGNGFYEQYF. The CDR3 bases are TGTGCCTGGGGAAACGGCTTTTACGAGCAGTACTTC.

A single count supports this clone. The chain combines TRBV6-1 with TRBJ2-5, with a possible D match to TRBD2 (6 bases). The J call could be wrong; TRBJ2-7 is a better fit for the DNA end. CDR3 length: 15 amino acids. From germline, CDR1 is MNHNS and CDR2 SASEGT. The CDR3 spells CASSVSQRAAYEQYF. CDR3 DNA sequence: TGTGCCAGCAGTGTGTCCCAGCGGGCAGCTTACGAGCAGTACTTC.

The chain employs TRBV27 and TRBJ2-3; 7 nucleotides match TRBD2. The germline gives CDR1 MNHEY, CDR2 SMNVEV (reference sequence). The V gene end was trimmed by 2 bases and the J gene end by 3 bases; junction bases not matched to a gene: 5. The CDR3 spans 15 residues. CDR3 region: CASSLIGLETDTQYF. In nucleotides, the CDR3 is TGTGCCAGCAGTTTAATCGGACTAGAAACAGATACGCAGTATTTT.

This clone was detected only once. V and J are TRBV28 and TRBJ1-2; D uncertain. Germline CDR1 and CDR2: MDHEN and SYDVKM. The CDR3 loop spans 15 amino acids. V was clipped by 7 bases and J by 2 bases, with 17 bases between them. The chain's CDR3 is CASKTAGLLNYGYTF. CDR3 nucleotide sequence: TGTGCCAGCAAGACTGCAGGTCTGCTCAACTATGGCTACACCTTC.

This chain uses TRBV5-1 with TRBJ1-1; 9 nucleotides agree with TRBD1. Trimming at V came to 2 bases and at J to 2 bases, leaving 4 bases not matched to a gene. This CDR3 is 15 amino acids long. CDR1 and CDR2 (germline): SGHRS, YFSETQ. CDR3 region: CASSLQGAINTEAFF. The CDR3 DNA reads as TGCGCCAGCAGCTTACAGGGGGCTATCAACACTGAAGCTTTCTTT.

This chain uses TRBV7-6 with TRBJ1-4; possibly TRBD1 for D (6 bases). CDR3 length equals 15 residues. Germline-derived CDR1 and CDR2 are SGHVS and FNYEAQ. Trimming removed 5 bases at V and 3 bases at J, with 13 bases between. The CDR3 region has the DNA TGTGCCAGCAGCATGGCCCAGGGGTCTAATGAAAAACTGTTTTTT. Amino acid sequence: CASSMAQGSNEKLFF.

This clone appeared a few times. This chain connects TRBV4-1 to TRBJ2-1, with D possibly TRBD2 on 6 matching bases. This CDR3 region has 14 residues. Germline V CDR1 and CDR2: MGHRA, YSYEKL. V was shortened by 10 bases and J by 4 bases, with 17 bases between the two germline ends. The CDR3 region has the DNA TGCGCCACCCGGGACTCCTCAATTTACAATGAGCAGTTCTTC. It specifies CATRDSSIYNEQFF.

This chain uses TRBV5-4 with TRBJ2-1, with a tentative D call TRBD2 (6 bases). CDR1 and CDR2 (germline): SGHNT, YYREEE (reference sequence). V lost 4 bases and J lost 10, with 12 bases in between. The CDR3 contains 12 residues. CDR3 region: CASSISGGEQFF. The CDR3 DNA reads TGTGCCAGCAGCATCTCCGGGGGAGAGCAGTTCTTC.

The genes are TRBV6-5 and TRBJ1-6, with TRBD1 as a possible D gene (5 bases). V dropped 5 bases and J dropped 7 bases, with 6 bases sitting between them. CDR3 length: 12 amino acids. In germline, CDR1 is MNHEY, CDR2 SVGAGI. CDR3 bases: TGTGCCAGCAGTCGACAGAATTCACCCCTCCACTTT. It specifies CASSRQNSPLHF.

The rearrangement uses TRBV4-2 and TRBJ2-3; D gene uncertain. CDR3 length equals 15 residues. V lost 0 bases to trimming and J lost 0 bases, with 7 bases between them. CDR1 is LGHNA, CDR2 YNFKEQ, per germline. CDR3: CASSQDLVSTDTQYF. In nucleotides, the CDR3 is TGTGCCAGCAGCCAAGATCTGGTCAGCACAGATACGCAGTATTTT.

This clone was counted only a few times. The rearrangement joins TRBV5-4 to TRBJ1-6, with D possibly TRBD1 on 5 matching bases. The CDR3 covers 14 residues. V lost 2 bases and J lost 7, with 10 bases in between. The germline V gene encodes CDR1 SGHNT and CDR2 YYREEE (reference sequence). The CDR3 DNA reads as TGTGCCAGCAGCTTCCAGGGAATCAATTCACCCCTCCACTTT. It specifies CASSFQGINSPLHF.

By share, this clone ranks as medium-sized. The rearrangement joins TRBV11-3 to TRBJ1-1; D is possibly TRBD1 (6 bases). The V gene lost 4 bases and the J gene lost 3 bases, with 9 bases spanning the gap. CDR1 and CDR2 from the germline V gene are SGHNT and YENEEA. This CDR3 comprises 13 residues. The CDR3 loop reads CASSSSGDTEAFF. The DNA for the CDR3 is TGTGCCAGCAGCTCATCAGGGGACACTGAAGCTTTCTTT.

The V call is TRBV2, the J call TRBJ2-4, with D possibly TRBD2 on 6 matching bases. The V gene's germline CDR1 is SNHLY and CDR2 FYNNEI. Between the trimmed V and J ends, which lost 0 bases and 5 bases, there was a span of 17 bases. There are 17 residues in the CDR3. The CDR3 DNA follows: TGTGCCAGCAGTGAAGCCAGTCGTAGCCAGCGGGAAAACATTCAGTACTTC. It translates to CASSEASRSQRENIQYF.

This CDR3 reads CASSLGLYSNQPQHF. CDR3 sequence (DNA): TGTGCCAGCAGCCTCGGCCTGTATAGCAATCAGCCCCAGCATTTT. V gene TRBV7-2 combines with J gene TRBJ1-5, with unresolved D. The CDR3 length is 15 residues. Per the germline V gene, CDR1 is SGHTA and CDR2 is FQGNSA. The V end was cut by 5 bases, the J end by 0 bases, with 11 bases between.

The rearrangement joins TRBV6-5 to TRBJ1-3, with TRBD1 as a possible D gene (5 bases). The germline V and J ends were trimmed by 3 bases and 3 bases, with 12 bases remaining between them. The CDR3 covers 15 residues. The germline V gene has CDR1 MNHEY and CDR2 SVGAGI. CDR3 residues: CASSYSSGHGNTIYF. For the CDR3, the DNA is TGTGCCAGCAGTTATAGTTCAGGACATGGAAACACCATATATTTT.

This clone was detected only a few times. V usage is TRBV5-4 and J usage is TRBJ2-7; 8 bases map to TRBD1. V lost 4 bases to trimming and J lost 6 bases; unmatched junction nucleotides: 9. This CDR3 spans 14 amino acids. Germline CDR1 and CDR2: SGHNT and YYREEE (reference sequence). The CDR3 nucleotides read TGTGCCAGCAGCCCGGAGACAGGGGTTTTCGAGCAGTACTTC. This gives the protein CASSPETGVFEQYF.

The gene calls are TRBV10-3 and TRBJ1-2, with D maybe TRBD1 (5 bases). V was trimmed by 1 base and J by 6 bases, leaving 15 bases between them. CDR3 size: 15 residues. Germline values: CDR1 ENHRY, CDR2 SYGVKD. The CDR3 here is CAISEFASGTDGYTF. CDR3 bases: TGTGCCATCAGTGAGTTCGCTTCAGGGACGGATGGCTACACCTTC.

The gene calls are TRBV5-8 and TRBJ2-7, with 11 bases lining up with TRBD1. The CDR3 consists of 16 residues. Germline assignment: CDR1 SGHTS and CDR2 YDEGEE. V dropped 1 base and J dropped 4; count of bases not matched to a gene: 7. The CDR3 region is CASSLTGTGGSYEQYF. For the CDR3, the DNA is TGTGCCAGCAGCTTGACCGGGACAGGGGGTTCGTACGAGCAGTACTTC.

The CDR3 sequence is CASSQDRTVRNYGYTF. CDR3 coding DNA: TGTGCCAGCAGCCAAGATCGAACCGTTAGGAACTATGGCTACACCTTC. This chain links TRBV4-2 with TRBJ1-2; no definite D call. V shed 0 bases and J shed 2 bases, with 13 bases lying between them. Germline V CDR1 and CDR2: LGHNA, YNFKEQ. The CDR3 runs 16 residues.

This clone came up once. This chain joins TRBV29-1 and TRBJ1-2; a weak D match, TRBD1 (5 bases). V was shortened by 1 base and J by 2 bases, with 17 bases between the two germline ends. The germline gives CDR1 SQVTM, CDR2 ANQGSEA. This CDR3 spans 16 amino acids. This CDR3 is CSVEVPSGGSNYGYTF. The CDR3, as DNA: TGCAGCGTTGAAGTCCCCTCGGGGGGTTCGAACTATGGCTACACCTTC.

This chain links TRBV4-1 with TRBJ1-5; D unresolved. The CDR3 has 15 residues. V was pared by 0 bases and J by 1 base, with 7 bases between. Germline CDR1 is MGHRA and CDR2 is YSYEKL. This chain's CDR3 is CASSQDYTSNQPQHF. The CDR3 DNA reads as TGCGCCAGCAGCCAAGATTATACAAGCAATCAGCCCCAGCATTTT.